This TCR beta chain was captured in a study of blood T cell repertoires in COVID-19. Data came from immunoSEQ multiplex PCR; TCRdb stores just in-frame clones and leaves some out. The data contain 370,000 or so clones, over 75% of them singletons. CDR3 length equals 14 residues. V shed 6 bases and J shed 4 bases, with 15 bases lying between them. Germline assignment: CDR1 MNHEY and CDR2 SVGEGT. The sequencing sample was made of PBMCs or T cells enriched from blood (not recorded which). The TCR comes from a man aged 30 to 45 who had recovered from COVID-19. V is TRBV6-2 or TRBV6-3 and J is TRBJ1-2; possible D gene TRBD1, 6 bases. The CDR3 nucleotides read TGTGCCAGCAGCCGCGGTCAGGGGTCCTATGGCTACACCTTC. Translated, it gives CASSRGQGSYGYTF.